Given below is one T cell receptor (beta chain) in context. The sample holds a few counts of this clone. Its antigen remains undetermined. No clone much larger than this one lies a single base away; base qualities are absent. A single peripheral blood draw of approximately 110 mL on average was collected from each donor into heparinised tubes. A BD FACSAria II was used to sort naive, central memory, regulatory and stem cell-like memory CD4+ T cells with a panel that included CD45RO, CCR7, CD25, CD127, CD95 and CD27. Every sorted population had a purity above 95%. PBMCs were separated immediately by Lymphoprep density gradient centrifugation and were stained directly, without being cultured. So that batch effects would be minimized, each experiment stained and sorted samples in pairs, pairing one healthy donor with one patient. From a lookup of the germline V gene (reference sequence), CDR1 and CDR2 are SEHNR and FQNEAQ. The CDR3 holds 17 amino acids from the cysteine to the phenylalanine. Only the CDR3 portion is preserved as DNA: 51 bases, with reading frame beginning at the first base. Unmatched junction bases come to 9, with V trimmed by 4 bases and J by 5 bases.

The entire isolated RNA was reverse transcribed using the High Capacity cDNA Reverse Transcription Kit, and thus expressed TCRB transcripts were sequenced. Deep immunoSEQ sequencing was applied to naive, central memory and regulatory T cell samples, giving an average of roughly 3.5 million total reads per sample. Sorted cells were lysed in RLT buffer and RNA was extracted with DNase-treated RNeasy Micro or Mini kits, depending on cell number. Each cell subset was processed on its own to prevent cross-contamination, while patient and healthy donor samples were processed together. The immunoSEQ multiplex PCR was used to amplify TCRB sequences from cDNA, generating 87-bp fragments that spanned the CDR3 region. Sequencing of the amplicons was performed on the Illumina HiSeq platform. Per the original workflow: Synthetic template baselines were used to correct PCR bias computationally, reads within Hamming distance 2 were collapsed together, and singletons that could not be merged were discarded. Reads were aligned to IMGT to assign V, D and J genes, CDR3 length, and insertions or deletions at six rearrangement sites. Within each subset, clonotype counts were normalized to sorted cell number, after which true diversity and Gini coefficients were computed with the tcR R package. Repertoire sharing was quantified using the overlap coefficient calculated on TCRB nucleotide sequences. Sourced from immuneACCESS, this table was stored by TCRdb with only in-frame sequences that have V and J called. A share of the clones is absent; for the studies checked, an unresolved V gene accounts for under half, and the remainder has no known explanation. For V, J and clone size, that table is used; D and trimming come from the DNA. Counted in this sample were about 180,000 clones; about 13% of them appeared once. The ten largest clonotypes hold about 0.58% of the sample.

The sample belongs to a study of beta chain features in type 1 diabetes (dated by TCRdb to the late 2010s). As for the study more broadly: No differences in mean age, gender distribution, total cell number or subset yield were found between patients and healthy donors. A total of 100 million to 140 million sorted cells were examined across all samples, and the number of cells per subset was strongly correlated with RNA yield. In the study, TCRB repertoires of sorted circulating CD4+ T cell subsets from recently diagnosed type 1 diabetes patients were compared with those of matched healthy donors. Naive and central memory subsets were obtained from all 30 or so donors, but regulatory and stem cell-like memory subsets were isolated from only 8 patients and about 8 healthy donors. What the work shows at the level of the full study, not this receptor alone: PCR might favor shorter templates, but patient and control samples were amplified and corrected together, so any skew would affect both groups equally. Patients with type 1 diabetes made fewer insertions and deleted more nucleotides at VDJ recombination sites, implying thymic rearrangement abnormalities. Because small numbers of individuals were included in the HLA sub-analyses, any influence of HLA type on TCRB rearrangement was left unresolved. In all four CD4+ subsets, TCRB CDR3 length was moderately but significantly shorter in type 1 diabetes patients. Naive, central memory and regulatory TCRB repertoires appeared to be more similar among patients than among healthy donors. Sequencing cDNA rather than genomic DNA could over-represent highly expressing activated cells, although activation and CD3 levels did not differ between groups.

The receptor comes from a woman aged 18-29 years in good health. Material for sequencing was central memory CD4+ T cells from blood. The chain links TRBV7-9 with TRBJ2-1; TRBD2 fits 12 bases in the junction. The DNA sequence is TGTGCCAGCAGCTCAACAGGTGGACTAGCGGGGCACAATGAGCAGTTCTTC. It encodes CASSSTGGLAGHNEQFF.